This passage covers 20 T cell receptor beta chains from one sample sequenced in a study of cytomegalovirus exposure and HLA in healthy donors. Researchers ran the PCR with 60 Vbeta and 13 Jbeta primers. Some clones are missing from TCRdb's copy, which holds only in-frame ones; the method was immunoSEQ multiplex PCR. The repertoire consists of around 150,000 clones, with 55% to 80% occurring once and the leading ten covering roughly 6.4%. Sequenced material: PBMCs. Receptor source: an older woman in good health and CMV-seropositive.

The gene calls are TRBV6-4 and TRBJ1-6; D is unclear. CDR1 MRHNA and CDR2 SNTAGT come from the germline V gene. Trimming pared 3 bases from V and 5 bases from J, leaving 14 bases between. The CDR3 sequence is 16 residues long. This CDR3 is CASSDAGRANNSPLHF. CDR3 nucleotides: TGTGCCAGCAGTGATGCGGGCCGCGCCAATAATTCACCCCTCCACTTT.

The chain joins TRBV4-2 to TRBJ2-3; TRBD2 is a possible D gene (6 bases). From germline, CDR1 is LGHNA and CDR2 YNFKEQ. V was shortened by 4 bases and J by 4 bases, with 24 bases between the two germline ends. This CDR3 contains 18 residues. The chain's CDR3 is CASSPRPSSGSRPDTQYF. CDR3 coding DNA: TGTGCCAGCAGCCCGCGACCTTCTTCCGGGAGCCGCCCAGATACGCAGTATTTT.

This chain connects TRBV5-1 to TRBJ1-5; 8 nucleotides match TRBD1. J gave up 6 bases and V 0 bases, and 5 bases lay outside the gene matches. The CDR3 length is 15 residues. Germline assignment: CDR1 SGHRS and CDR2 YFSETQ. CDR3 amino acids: CASSLAGQGGQPQHF. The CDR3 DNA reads TGCGCCAGCAGCTTGGCCGGACAGGGAGGTCAGCCCCAGCATTTT. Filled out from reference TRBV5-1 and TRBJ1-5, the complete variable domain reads KAGVTQTPRYLIKTRGQQVTLSCSPISGHRSVSWYQQTPGQGLQFLFEYFSETQRNKGNFPGRFSGRQFSNSRSEMNVSTLELGDSALYLCASSLAGQGGQPQHFGDGTRLSIL.

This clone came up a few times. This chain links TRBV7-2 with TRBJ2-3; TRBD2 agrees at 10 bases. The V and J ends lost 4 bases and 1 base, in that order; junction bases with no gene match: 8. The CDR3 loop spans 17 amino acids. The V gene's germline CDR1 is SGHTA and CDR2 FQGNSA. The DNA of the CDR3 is TGTGCCAGCAGCTGGGCTAGCGGGAGTATGGGCACAGATACGCAGTATTTT. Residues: CASSWASGSMGTDTQYF.

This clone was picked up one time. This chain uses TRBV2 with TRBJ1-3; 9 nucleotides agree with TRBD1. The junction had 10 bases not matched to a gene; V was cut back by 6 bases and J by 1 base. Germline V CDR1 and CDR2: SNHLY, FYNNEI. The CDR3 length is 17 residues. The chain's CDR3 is CASSPGVTGGSGNTIYF. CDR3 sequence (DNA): TGTGCCAGCAGCCCGGGGGTGACAGGGGGATCTGGAAACACCATATATTTT.

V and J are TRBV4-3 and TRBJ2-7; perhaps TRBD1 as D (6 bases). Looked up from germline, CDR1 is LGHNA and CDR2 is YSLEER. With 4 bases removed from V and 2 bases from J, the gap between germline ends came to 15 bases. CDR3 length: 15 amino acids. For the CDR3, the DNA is TGCGCCAGCAGCCCCCAATCAGCAGGGGCCTACGAGCAGTACTTC. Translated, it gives CASSPQSAGAYEQYF.

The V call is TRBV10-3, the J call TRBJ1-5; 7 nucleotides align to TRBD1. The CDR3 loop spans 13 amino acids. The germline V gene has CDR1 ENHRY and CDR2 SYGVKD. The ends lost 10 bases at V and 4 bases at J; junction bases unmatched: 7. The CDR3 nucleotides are TGTGCCACCTTAGGACAGGAAAATCAGCCCCAGCATTTT. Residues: CATLGQENQPQHF.

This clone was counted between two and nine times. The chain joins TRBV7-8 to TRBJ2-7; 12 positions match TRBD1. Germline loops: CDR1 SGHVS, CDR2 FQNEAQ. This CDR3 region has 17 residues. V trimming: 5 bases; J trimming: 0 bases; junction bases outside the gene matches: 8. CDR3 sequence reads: CASSQNAGQGASYEQYF. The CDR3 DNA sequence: TGTGCCAGCAGCCAGAACGCGGGACAGGGGGCCTCCTACGAGCAGTACTTC.

The CDR3 coding sequence is TGCGCCAGCAGCTTTGGGACAGGGGGCGGCGAGCAGTACTTC. Translation gives CASSFGTGGGEQYF. The chain combines TRBV5-1 with TRBJ2-7; the match to TRBD1 covers 12 bases. The CDR3 contains 14 residues. Germline values: CDR1 SGHRS, CDR2 YFSETQ. The J segment lost 6 bases and the V segment lost 2 bases, leaving 3 bases of the junction unmatched. The whole variable domain, remainder taken from reference TRBV5-1 and TRBJ2-7, is KAGVTQTPRYLIKTRGQQVTLSCSPISGHRSVSWYQQTPGQGLQFLFEYFSETQRNKGNFPGRFSGRQFSNSRSEMNVSTLELGDSALYLCASSFGTGGGEQYFGPGTRLTVT.

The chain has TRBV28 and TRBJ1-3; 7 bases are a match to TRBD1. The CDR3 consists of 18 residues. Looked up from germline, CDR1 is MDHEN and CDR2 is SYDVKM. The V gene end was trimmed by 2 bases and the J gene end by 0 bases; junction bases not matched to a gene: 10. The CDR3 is CASSLKRGTAHSGNTIYF. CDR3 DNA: TGTGCCAGCAGTTTAAAGAGGGGGACAGCTCACTCTGGAAACACCATATATTTT.

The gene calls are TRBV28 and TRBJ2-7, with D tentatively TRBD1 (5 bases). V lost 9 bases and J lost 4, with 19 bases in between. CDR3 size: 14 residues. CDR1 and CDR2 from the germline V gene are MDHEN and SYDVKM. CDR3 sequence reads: CASSVGQGGYEQYF. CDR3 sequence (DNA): TGTGCCAGTTCCGTCGGGCAGGGCGGATACGAGCAGTACTTC.

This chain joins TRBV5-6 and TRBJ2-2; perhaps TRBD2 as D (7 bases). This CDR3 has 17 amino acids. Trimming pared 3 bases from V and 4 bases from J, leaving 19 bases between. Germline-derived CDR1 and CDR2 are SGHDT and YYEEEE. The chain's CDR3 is CASSSGGGGRATGELFF. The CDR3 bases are TGTGCCAGCAGCTCCGGAGGGGGGGGGCGGGCCACCGGGGAGCTGTTTTTT.

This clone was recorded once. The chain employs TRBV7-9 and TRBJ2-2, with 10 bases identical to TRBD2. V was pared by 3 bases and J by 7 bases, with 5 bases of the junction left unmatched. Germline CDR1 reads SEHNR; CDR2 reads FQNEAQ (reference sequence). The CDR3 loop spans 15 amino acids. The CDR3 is CASSLVTSGIGELFF. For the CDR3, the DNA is TGTGCCAGCAGCTTGGTAACTAGCGGGATCGGGGAGCTGTTTTTT.

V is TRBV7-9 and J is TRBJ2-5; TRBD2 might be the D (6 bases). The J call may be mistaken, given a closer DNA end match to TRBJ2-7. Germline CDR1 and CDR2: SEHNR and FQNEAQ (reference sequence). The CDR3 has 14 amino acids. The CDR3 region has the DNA TGTGCCAGCAGCTTACGGGAGTCCCCCTACGAGCAGTACTTC. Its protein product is CASSLRESPYEQYF.

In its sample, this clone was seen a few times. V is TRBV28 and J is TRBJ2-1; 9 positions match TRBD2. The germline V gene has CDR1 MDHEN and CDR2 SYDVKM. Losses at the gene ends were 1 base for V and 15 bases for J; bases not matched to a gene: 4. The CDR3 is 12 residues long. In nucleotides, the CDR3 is TGTGCCAGCAGTTTATCCGGGACTAGCATGTTCTTC. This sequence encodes CASSLSGTSMFF.

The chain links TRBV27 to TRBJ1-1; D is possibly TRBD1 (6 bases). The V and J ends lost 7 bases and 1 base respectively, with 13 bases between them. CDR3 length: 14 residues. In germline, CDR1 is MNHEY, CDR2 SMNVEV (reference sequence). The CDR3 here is CASTPGHKNTEAFF. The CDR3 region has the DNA TGTGCCAGCACCCCGGGACACAAGAACACTGAAGCTTTCTTT.

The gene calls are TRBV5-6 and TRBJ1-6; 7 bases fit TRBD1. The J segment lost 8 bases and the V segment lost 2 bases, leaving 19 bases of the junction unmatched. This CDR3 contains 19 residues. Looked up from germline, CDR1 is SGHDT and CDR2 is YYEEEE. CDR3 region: CASSLPGRDRQGGYSPLHF. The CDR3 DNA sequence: TGTGCCAGCAGCTTACCAGGCCGGGATAGACAGGGTGGTTATTCACCCCTCCACTTT.

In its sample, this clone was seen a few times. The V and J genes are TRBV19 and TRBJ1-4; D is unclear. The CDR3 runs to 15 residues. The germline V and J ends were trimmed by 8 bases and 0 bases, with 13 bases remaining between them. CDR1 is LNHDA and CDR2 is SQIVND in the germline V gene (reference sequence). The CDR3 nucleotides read TGTGCCAGTTCGAGGGCGGAATCAACTAATGAAAAACTGTTTTTT. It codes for CASSRAESTNEKLFF.

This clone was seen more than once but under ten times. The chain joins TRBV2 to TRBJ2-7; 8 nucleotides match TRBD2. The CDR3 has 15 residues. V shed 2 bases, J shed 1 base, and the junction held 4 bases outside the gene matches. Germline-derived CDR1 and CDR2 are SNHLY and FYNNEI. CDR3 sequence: CASSELAGLSYEQYF. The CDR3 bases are TGTGCCAGCAGTGAACTAGCGGGTCTATCCTACGAGCAGTACTTC.

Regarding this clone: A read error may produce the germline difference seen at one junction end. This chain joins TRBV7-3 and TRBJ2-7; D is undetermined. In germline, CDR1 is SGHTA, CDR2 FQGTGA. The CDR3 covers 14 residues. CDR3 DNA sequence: TGTGCCAGCAACTTAAATGAGTTATCCTACGAGCAGTACTTC. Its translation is CASNLNELSYEQYF.